A selection of T cell receptor beta chains follows, all from one sample in a study of vaccination effects on CD4 cells after COVID-19. TCRdb's table, derived via immunoSEQ multiplex PCR, lists solely in-frame clones and lacks some. The repertoire holds 45,000 to 55,000 clones, about 70% seen once, with about 6.7% in the top ten. Antigen specificity for these receptors is unknown. This sample comprised CD4+ T cells from PBMCs cultured without peptide, obtained after COVID-19 vaccination. These receptor sequences come from a human donor who received a COVID-19 vaccine. The CDR3 runs from the conserved cysteine through the conserved F or W.

len	v_gene	j_gene	CDR3aa
12	TRBV2	TRBJ2-6	CASSAGANVLTF
12	TRBV11-2	TRBJ2-7	CASSFIGREQYF
14	TRBV30	TRBJ1-5	CAWTEGSMGQPQHF
13	TRBV11-2	TRBJ1-2	CASSLGQGGGYTF
15	TRBV2	TRBJ1-4	CASSFSGVTNEKLFF
13	TRBV11-2	TRBJ1-3	CASSLSGGNTIYF
15	TRBV7-9	TRBJ2-3	CASSLGGDLTDTQYF
13	TRBV5-1	TRBJ1-2	CASSLDAVYGYTF
13	TRBV11-3	TRBJ1-1	CASSLVPGTEAFF
13	TRBV5-1	TRBJ1-1	CASTPGVNTEAFF
16	TRBV5-1	TRBJ2-5	CASSLGDSGGQETQYF
14	TRBV18	TRBJ2-5	CASSPGGSQETQYF
15	TRBV6-5	TRBJ1-2	CASSYPGTGGYGYTF
11	TRBV12-3/TRBV12-4	TRBJ1-1	CASRLDRALVF
13	TRBV20-1	TRBJ2-7	CSASAGRAYEQYF
16	TRBV21-1	TRBJ2-4	CASSKAGIWAKNIQYF
14	TRBV3-1/TRBV3-2	TRBJ1-3	CASSQGVSGNTIYF
13	TRBV18	TRBJ2-7	CASSPTSGNEQYF
16	TRBV18	TRBJ2-1	CASSQGRGLSYNEQFF
15	TRBV5-1	TRBJ2-7	CASSLARSGSGEQYF
18	TRBV11-2	TRBJ2-7	CASSLVGLAGLGSYEQYF
14	TRBV7-8	TRBJ1-4	CASSLGATNEKLFF
17	TRBV7-9	TRBJ1-5	CASSSFRGTGSNQPQHF
15	TRBV5-1	TRBJ1-2	CASRIGGGENYGYTF
17	TRBV5-1	TRBJ2-2	CASSPRPGLANTGELFF
16	TRBV7-2	TRBJ1-3	CASSSHSVVSGNTIYF
13	TRBV7-9	TRBJ2-7	CASSLAGGHEQYF
12	TRBV3-1/TRBV3-2	TRBJ1-2	CASKGTAYGYTF
13	TRBV24-1	TRBJ2-1	CATRGLASNEQFF
11	TRBV20-1	TRBJ1-2	CSAYGGHGYTF
11	TRBV23-1	TRBJ2-7	CASGPSYEQYF
15	TRBV5-1	TRBJ2-5	CASSFSGDRQETQYF
16	TRBV11-2	TRBJ2-1	CASRQTSGALYNEQFF
15	TRBV6-5	TRBJ2-1	CASSYSGTSVGEQFF
15	TRBV3-1/TRBV3-2	TRBJ2-3	CASSPLGGTTDTQYF
15	TRBV5-4	TRBJ2-5	CASSPQGAAQETQYF
13	TRBV7-9	TRBJ1-6	CASSLVGVGPLHF
11	TRBV28	TRBJ1-2	CASSFKDDYTF
12	TRBV18	TRBJ2-7	CASSRDRYEQYF
13	TRBV6-2/TRBV6-3	TRBJ1-4	CASSFSGIEKLFF
17	TRBV5-1	TRBJ2-5	CASSLKSGTLYQETQYF
14	TRBV27	TRBJ1-2	CASSFGNTNYGYTF
18	TRBV4-1	TRBJ2-5	CASSQARWTSGRGETQYF
13	TRBV27	TRBJ2-1	CASSFGRYNEQFF